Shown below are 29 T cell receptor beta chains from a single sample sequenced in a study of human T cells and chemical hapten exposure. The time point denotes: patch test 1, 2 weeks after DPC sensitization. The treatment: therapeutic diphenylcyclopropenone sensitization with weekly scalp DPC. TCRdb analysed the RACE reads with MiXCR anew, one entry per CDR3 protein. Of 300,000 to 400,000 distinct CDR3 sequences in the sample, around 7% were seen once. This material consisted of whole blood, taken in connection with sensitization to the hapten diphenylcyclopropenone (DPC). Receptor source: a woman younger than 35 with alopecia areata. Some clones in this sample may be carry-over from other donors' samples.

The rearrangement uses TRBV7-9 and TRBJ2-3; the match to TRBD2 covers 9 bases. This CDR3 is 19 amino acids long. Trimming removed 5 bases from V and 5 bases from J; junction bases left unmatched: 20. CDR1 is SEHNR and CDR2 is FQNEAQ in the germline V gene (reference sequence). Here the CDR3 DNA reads TGTGCCAGCAGCGACGTAAGCGGCAAGCGGGGGGCTCCTGGAGATACGCAGTATTTT. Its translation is CASSDVSGKRGAPGDTQYF.

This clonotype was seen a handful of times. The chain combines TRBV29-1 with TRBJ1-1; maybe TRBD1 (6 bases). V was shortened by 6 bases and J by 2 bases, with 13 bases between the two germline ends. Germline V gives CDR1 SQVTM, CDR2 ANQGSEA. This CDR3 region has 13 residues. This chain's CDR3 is CSVLPGGNTEAFF. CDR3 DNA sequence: TGCAGCGTCCTTCCCGGGGGCAACACTGAAGCTTTCTTT.

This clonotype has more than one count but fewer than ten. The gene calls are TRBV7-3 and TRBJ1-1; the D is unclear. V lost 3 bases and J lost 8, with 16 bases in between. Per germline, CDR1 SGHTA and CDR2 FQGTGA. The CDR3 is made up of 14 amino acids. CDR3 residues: CASSLDAGRGEAFF. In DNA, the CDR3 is TGTGCCAGCAGCTTGGACGCCGGACGGGGAGAAGCTTTCTTT.

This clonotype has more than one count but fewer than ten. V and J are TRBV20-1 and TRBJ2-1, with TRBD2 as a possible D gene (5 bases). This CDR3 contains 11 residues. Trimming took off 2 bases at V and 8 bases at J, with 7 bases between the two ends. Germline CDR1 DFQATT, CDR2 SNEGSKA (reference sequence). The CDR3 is CSARRGDEQFF. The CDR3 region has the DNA TGCAGTGCTAGACGGGGTGATGAGCAGTTCTTC.

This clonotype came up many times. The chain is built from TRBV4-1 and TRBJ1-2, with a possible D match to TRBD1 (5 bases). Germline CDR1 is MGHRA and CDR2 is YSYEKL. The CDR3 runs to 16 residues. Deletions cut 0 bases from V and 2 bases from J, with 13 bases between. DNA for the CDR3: TGCGCCAGCAGCCAAGACGCTCGCGGGGCCAACTATGGCTACACCTTC. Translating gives CASSQDARGANYGYTF.

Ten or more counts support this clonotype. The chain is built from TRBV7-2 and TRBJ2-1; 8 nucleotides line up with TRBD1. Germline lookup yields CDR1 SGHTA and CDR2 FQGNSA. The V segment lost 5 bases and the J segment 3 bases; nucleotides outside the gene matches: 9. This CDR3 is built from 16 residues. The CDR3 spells CASSQIPGQDYNEQFF. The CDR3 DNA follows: TGTGCCAGCAGCCAAATACCGGGACAGGACTACAATGAGCAGTTCTTC.

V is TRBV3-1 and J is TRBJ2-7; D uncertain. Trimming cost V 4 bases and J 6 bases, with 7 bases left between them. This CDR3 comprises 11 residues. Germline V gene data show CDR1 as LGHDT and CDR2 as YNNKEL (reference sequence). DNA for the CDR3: TGTGCCAGCAGCCTACGCGGCGAGCAGTACTTC. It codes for CASSLRGEQYF.

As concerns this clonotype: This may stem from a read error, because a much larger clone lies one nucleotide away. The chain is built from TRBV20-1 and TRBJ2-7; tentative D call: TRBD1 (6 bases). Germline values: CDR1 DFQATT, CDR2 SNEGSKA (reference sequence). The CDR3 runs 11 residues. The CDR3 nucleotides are TGCAGTGCTACTCCAGGGGACGAGCTGTACTTC. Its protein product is CSATPGDELYF.

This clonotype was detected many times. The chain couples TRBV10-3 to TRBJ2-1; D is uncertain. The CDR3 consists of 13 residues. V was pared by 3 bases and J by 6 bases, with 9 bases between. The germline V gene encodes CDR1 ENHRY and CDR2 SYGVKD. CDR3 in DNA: TGTGCCATCAGTGACCGAACCGGCAATGAGCAGTTCTTC. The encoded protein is CAISDRTGNEQFF.

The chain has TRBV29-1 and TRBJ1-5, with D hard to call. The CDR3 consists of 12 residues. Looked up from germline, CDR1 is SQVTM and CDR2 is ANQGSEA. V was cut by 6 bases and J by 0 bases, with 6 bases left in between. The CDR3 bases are TGCAGCGTAAGCGATAGCAATCAGCCCCAGCATTTT. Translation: CSVSDSNQPQHF.

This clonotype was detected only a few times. The CDR3 here is CASSLAGGPLRQYF. CDR3 nucleotide sequence: TGTGCCAGCAGTTTGGCGGGGGGGCCGCTTAGGCAGTATTTT. The chain recombines TRBV27 with TRBJ2-3; 9 bases match TRBD2. Germline values: CDR1 MNHEY, CDR2 SMNVEV (reference sequence). The ends lost 3 bases at V and 11 bases at J; junction bases unmatched: 9. The CDR3 length is 14 residues.

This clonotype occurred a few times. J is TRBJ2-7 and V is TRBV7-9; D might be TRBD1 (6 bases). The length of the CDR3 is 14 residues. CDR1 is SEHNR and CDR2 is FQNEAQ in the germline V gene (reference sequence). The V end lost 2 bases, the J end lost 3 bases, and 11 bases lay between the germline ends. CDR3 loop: CASSLMDSSYEQYF. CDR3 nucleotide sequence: TGTGCCAGCAGCTTAATGGACAGCAGCTACGAGCAGTACTTC. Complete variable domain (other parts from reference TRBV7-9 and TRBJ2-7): DTGVSQNPRHKITKRGQNVTFRCDPISEHNRLYWYRQTLGQGPEFLTYFQNEAQLEKSRLLSDRFSAERPKGSFSTLEIQRTEQGDSAMYLCASSLMDSSYEQYFGPGTRLTVT.

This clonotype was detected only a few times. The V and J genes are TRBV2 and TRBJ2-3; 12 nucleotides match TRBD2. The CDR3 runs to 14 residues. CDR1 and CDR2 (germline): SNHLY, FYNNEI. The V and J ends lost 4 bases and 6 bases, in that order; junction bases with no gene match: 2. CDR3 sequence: CASSVGLAGDTQYF. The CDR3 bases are TGTGCCAGCAGTGTCGGACTAGCGGGGGATACGCAGTATTTT.

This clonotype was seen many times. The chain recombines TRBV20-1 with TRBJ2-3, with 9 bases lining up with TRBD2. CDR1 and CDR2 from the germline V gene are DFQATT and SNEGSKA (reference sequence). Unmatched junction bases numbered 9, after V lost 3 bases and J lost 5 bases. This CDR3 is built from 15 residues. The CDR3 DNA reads TGCAGTGCTAGGAGGCCTAGCGGGAAACTAGATACGCAGTATTTT. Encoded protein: CSARRPSGKLDTQYF.

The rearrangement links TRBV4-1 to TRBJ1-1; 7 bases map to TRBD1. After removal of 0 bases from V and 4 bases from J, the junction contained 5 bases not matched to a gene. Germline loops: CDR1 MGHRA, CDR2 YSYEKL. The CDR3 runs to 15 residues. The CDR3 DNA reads TGCGCCAGCAGCCAAGAGACGACAGGGAGCACTGAAGCTTTCTTT. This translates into CASSQETTGSTEAFF.

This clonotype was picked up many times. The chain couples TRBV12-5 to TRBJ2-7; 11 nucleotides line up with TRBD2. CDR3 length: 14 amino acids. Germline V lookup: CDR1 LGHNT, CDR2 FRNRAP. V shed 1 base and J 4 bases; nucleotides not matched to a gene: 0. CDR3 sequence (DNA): TGTGCTAGTGGTTTGGGACTAGCGGGGTACGAGCAGTACTTC. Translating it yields CASGLGLAGYEQYF.

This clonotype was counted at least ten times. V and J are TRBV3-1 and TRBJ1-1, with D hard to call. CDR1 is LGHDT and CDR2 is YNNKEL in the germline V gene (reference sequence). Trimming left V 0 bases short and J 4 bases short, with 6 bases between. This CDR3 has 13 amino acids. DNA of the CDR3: TGTGCCAGCAGCCAAGATTGGGTCACTGAAGCTTTCTTT. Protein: CASSQDWVTEAFF.

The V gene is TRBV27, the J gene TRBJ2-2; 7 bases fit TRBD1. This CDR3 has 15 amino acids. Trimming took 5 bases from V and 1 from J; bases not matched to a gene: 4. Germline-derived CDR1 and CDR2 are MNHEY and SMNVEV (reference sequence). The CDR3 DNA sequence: TGTGCCAGCAGTCATTGGGACAGGAACACCGGGGAGCTGTTTTTT. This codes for CASSHWDRNTGELFF.

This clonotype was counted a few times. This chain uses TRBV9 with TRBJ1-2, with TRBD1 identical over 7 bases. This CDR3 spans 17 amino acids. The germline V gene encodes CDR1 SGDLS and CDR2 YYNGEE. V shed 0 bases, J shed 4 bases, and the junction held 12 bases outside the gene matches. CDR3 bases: TGTGCCAGCAGCGTAGAAACAGGGGTGTCAGGGAGCTATGGCTACACCTTC. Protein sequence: CASSVETGVSGSYGYTF.

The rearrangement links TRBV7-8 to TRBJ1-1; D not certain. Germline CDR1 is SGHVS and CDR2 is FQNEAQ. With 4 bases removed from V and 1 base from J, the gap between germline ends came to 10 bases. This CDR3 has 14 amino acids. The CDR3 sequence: CASSSRETNTEAFF. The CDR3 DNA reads TGTGCCAGCAGCTCCCGGGAGACGAACACTGAAGCTTTCTTT.

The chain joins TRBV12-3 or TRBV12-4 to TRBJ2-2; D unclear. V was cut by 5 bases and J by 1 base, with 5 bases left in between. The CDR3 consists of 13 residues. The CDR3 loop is CASSIKNTGELFF. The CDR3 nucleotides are TGTGCCAGCAGTATTAAGAACACCGGGGAGCTGTTTTTT.

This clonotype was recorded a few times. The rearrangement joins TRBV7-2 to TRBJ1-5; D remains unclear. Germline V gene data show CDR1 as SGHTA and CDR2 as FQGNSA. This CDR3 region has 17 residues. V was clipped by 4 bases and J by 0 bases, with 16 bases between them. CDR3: CASSSDPAGYSNQPQHF. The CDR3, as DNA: TGTGCCAGCAGCTCCGATCCGGCGGGATATAGCAATCAGCCCCAGCATTTT.

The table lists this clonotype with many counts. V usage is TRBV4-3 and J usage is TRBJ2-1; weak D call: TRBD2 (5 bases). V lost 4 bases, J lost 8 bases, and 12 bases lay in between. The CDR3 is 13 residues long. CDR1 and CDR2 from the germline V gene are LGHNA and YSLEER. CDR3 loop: CASSPEREYEQFF. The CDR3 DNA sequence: TGCGCCAGCAGCCCCGAGAGGGAGTATGAGCAGTTCTTC.

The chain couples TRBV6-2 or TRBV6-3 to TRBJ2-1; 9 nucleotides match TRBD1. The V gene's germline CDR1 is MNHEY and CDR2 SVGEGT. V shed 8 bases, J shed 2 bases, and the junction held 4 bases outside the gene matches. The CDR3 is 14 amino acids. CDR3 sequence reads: CASRRQGAYNEQFF. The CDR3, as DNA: TGTGCCAGCCGAAGACAGGGGGCCTACAATGAGCAGTTCTTC.

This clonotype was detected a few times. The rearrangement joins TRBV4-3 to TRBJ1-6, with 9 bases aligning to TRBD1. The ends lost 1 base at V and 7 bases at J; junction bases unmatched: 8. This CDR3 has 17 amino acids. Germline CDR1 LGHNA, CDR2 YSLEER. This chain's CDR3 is CASSQVYPGQGNSPLHF. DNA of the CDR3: TGCGCCAGCAGCCAAGTTTACCCGGGACAGGGAAATTCACCCCTCCACTTT.

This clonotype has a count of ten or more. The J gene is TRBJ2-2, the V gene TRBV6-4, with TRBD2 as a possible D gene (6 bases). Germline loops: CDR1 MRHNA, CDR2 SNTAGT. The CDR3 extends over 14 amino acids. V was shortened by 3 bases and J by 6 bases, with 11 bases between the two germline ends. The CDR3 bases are TGTGCCAGCAGTGAAGGCAGGGAGGCCGGGGAGCTGTTTTTT. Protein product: CASSEGREAGELFF.

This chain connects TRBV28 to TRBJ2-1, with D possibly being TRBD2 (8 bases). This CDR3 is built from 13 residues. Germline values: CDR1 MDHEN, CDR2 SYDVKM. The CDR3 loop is CAIAGQIYNEQFF. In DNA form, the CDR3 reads TGTGCTATAGCGGGACAGATATACAATGAGCAGTTCTTC. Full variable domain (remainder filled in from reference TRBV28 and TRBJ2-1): DVKVTQSSRYLVKRTGEKVFLECVQDMDHENMFWYRQDPGLGLRLIYFSYDVKMKEKGDIPEGYSVSREKKERFSLILESASTNQTSMYLCAIAGQIYNEQFFGPGTRLTVL.

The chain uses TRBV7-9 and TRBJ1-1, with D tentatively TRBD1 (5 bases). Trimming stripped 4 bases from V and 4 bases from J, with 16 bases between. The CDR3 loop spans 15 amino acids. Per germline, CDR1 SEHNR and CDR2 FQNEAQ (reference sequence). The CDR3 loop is CASSSEFGGPTEAFF. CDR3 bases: TGTGCCAGCAGCTCTGAGTTCGGGGGTCCCACTGAAGCTTTCTTT. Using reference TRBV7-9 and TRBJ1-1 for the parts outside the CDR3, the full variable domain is DTGVSQNPRHKITKRGQNVTFRCDPISEHNRLYWYRQTLGQGPEFLTYFQNEAQLEKSRLLSDRFSAERPKGSFSTLEIQRTEQGDSAMYLCASSSEFGGPTEAFFGQGTRLTVV.

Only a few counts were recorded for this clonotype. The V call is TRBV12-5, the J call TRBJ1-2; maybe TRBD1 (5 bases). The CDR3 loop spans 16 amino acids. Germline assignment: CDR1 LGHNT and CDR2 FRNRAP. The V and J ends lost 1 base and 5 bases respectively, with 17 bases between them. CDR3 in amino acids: CASGLAQVGSEYGYTF. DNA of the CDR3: TGTGCTAGTGGTTTGGCACAGGTAGGATCTGAGTATGGCTACACCTTC.